Presented here are 18 T cell receptor beta chains from one specimen sequenced in a study of T cell changes during pregnancy in multiple sclerosis. Assay: immunoSEQ multiplex PCR; the TCRdb copy retains only in-frame clones and omits some. The table lists fewer than 85,000 clones, around 92% of them singletons, with 2.8% in the top ten. Material: peripheral blood, obtained in the third trimester of pregnancy. The receptors come from a female donor in good health, enrolled as a control in a pregnancy study.

The rearrangement joins TRBV9 to TRBJ2-1; 10 positions agree with TRBD1. The V gene end was trimmed by 4 bases and the J gene end by 0 bases; junction bases not matched to a gene: 4. Germline loops: CDR1 SGDLS, CDR2 YYNGEE. The CDR3 is 16 residues long. The CDR3 sequence is CASSSTGGISYNEQFF. CDR3 bases: TGTGCCAGCAGCTCGACAGGGGGCATCTCCTACAATGAGCAGTTCTTC.

The chain links TRBV2 to TRBJ2-7; 7 nucleotides align to TRBD2. The V segment lost 5 bases and the J segment 2 bases; nucleotides outside the gene matches: 0. Germline V gives CDR1 SNHLY, CDR2 FYNNEI. The CDR3 sequence is 12 residues long. The CDR3 DNA follows: TGTGCCAGCAGTAGCGGGACCTACGAGCAGTACTTC. This codes for CASSSGTYEQYF. Full variable domain (remainder filled in from reference TRBV2 and TRBJ2-7): EPEVTQTPSHQVTQMGQEVILRCVPISNHLYFYWYRQILGQKVEFLVSFYNNEISEKSEIFDDQFSVERPDGSNFTLKIRSTKLEDSAMYFCASSSGTYEQYFGPGTRLTVT.

The chain carries TRBV29-1 and TRBJ2-1; 11 nucleotides agree with TRBD2. J gave up 8 bases and V 7 bases, and 7 bases lay outside the gene matches. Germline CDR1 SQVTM, CDR2 ANQGSEA. The CDR3 contains 13 residues. The CDR3 sequence is CSADSGRAYEQFF. For the CDR3, the DNA is TGCAGCGCCGATAGCGGGAGGGCTTATGAGCAGTTCTTC.

The chain combines TRBV27 with TRBJ2-7, with 12 bases that match TRBD1. The CDR3 consists of 14 residues. The germline V gene has CDR1 MNHEY and CDR2 SMNVEV (reference sequence). V lost 5 bases, J lost 6 bases, and 5 bases stayed unmatched. DNA of the CDR3: TGTGCCAGCAGTATACCGGGACAGGGGGCCGAGCAGTACTTC. Translating gives CASSIPGQGAEQYF.

This chain uses TRBV5-1 with TRBJ2-5; 11 bases are a match to TRBD2. Germline V gene sequence: CDR1 SGHRS, CDR2 YFSETQ. This CDR3 comprises 16 residues. The V gene end was trimmed by 7 bases and the J gene end by 5 bases; junction bases not matched to a gene: 13. CDR3 in amino acids: CASQTLLAGVQETQYF. In nucleotides, the CDR3 is TGCGCCAGCCAGACCCTACTAGCGGGAGTTCAGGAGACCCAGTACTTC.

V and J are TRBV7-2 and TRBJ2-5; a possible D gene is TRBD1 (6 bases). CDR1 SGHTA and CDR2 FQGNSA come from the germline V gene. The length of the CDR3 is 11 residues. Trimming shortened V by 6 bases and J by 6 bases, and 8 bases separated the two germline ends. The CDR3 DNA sequence: TGTGCCAGCAGGCAGGGGAAGACCCAGTACTTC. It specifies CASRQGKTQYF.

This rearrangement joins TRBV7-9 to TRBJ2-7, with TRBD1 matching 7 bases. The CDR3 has 14 residues. Germline CDR1 is SEHNR and CDR2 is FQNEAQ (reference sequence). Unmatched junction bases numbered 8, after V lost 2 bases and J lost 7 bases. CDR3 region: CASSLSWTGKEQYF. CDR3 coding DNA: TGTGCCAGCAGCTTATCATGGACAGGTAAAGAGCAGTACTTC.

V and J are TRBV11-2 and TRBJ2-3; 9 nucleotides match TRBD1. Germline V lookup: CDR1 SGHAT, CDR2 FQNNGV. This CDR3 is built from 16 residues. V was clipped by 5 bases and J by 2 bases; unmatched bases: 8. The CDR3 sequence: CASSRTGGVFTDTQYF. In DNA, the CDR3 is TGTGCCAGCAGCCGAACAGGGGGCGTTTTCACAGATACGCAGTATTTT.

V gene TRBV4-2 combines with J gene TRBJ1-4; D is undetermined. Germline CDR1 reads LGHNA; CDR2 reads YNFKEQ. The V end lost 5 bases, the J end lost 2 bases, and 6 bases lay between the germline ends. The CDR3 spans 13 residues. CDR3 sequence reads: CASSEGTNEKLFF. Written as DNA, the CDR3 is TGTGCCAGCAGCGAGGGCACTAATGAAAAACTGTTTTTT.

The chain joins TRBV4-1 to TRBJ1-1, with D possibly matching TRBD1 (5 bases). The V end was cut by 1 base, the J end by 0 bases, with 18 bases between. From germline, CDR1 is MGHRA and CDR2 YSYEKL. There are 18 residues in the CDR3. In nucleotides, the CDR3 is TGCGCCAGCAGCCAAGGGGGCGCACGCTCTAGCGTGAACACTGAAGCTTTCTTT. Amino acid sequence: CASSQGGARSSVNTEAFF.

This clone came up a few times. The chain joins TRBV27 to TRBJ2-7, with TRBD1 identical over 7 bases. Germline V gene lookup returns CDR1 MNHEY and CDR2 SMNVEV (reference sequence). Unmatched junction bases numbered 17, after V lost 11 bases and J lost 4 bases. CDR3 length: 15 amino acids. In DNA, the CDR3 is TGTGCCTCTCGAGACAGGGATGTGGTGTGGTACGAGCAGTACTTC. It is translated as CASRDRDVVWYEQYF.

CDR3 protein: CASSPLVGGDEQYF. CDR3 bases: TGTGCCAGCTCACCACTGGTGGGCGGGGACGAGCAGTACTTC. This rearrangement joins TRBV18 to TRBJ2-7, with D maybe TRBD2 (6 bases). The CDR3 runs 14 residues. Germline V CDR1 and CDR2: KGHSH, LQKENI. Trimming pared 1 base from V and 5 bases from J, leaving 12 bases between.

The sample holds one count of this clone. This chain links TRBV7-8 with TRBJ1-1; no firm D call. V lost 1 base and J 0 bases, leaving 9 bases between the germline ends. Per germline, CDR1 SGHVS and CDR2 FQNEAQ. The CDR3 has 15 residues. The DNA of the CDR3 is TGTGCCAGCAGCTTAGGATCCGGGTTGAACACTGAAGCTTTCTTT. Protein: CASSLGSGLNTEAFF.

This chain links TRBV7-9 with TRBJ1-1; D is uncertain. Trimming left V 1 base short and J 0 bases short, with 9 bases between. Per the germline V gene, CDR1 is SEHNR and CDR2 is FQNEAQ (reference sequence). The CDR3 is 15 residues long. CDR3: CASSLGEVVNTEAFF. CDR3 sequence (DNA): TGTGCCAGCAGCTTAGGGGAGGTGGTGAACACTGAAGCTTTCTTT.

The chain links TRBV7-9 to TRBJ2-2, with 13 bases fitting TRBD2. Germline V gene lookup returns CDR1 SEHNR and CDR2 FQNEAQ (reference sequence). CDR3 size: 17 residues. Losses at the gene ends were 6 bases for V and 5 bases for J; bases not matched to a gene: 9. Written as DNA, the CDR3 is TGTGCCAGCAGAACAACTAGCGGGAGGGCGGGGACCGGGGAGCTGTTTTTT. The encoded protein is CASRTTSGRAGTGELFF.

The chain joins TRBV19 to TRBJ2-1; possible D gene TRBD2, 6 bases. From germline, CDR1 is LNHDA and CDR2 SQIVND (reference sequence). This CDR3 has 16 residues. V gave up 2 bases and J gave up 4 bases, with 15 bases separating them. CDR3 sequence (DNA): TGTGCCAGTAGTATACATGGAGGGCAGGAATACAATGAGCAGTTCTTC. Its translation: CASSIHGGQEYNEQFF. Combining the CDR3 with reference TRBV19 and TRBJ2-1 gives the whole variable domain DGGITQSPKYLFRKEGQNVTLSCEQNLNHDAMYWYRQDPGQGLRLIYYSQIVNDFQKGDIAEGYSVSREKKESFPLTVTSAQKNPTAFYLCASSIHGGQEYNEQFFGPGTRLTVL.

The V and J genes are TRBV5-1 and TRBJ2-1; 9 bases align to TRBD2. CDR3 length: 17 amino acids. Looked up from germline, CDR1 is SGHRS and CDR2 is YFSETQ. With 4 bases clipped from V and 4 bases from J, the junction kept 12 bases outside the gene matches. The CDR3 nucleotides read TGCGCCAGCAGCCAAAACGTGGGACTAGCAAGGTACAATGAGCAGTTCTTC. Protein sequence: CASSQNVGLARYNEQFF.

The CDR3 is CASSIGGGDYNEQFF. The CDR3 bases are TGTGCCAGTAGTATAGGGGGGGGAGATTACAATGAGCAGTTCTTC. The genes are TRBV19 and TRBJ2-1; 7 bases map to TRBD2. Looked up from germline, CDR1 is LNHDA and CDR2 is SQIVND (reference sequence). Trimming removed 1 base from V and 4 bases from J; junction bases left unmatched: 4. The CDR3 is 15 amino acids.